Presented here are 12 T cell receptor beta chains from one specimen sequenced in a study of blood T cell repertoires in COVID-19. Clones were sequenced by immunoSEQ multiplex PCR, and TCRdb holds only the in-frame ones, with some missing. The sample lists about 60,000 clones; almost 85% were seen once. The sequenced sample consisted of peripheral blood. The receptors stem from a man between 60 and 75 years old with acute or convalescent COVID-19.

The gene calls are TRBV4-1 and TRBJ1-1; TRBD1 aligns across 8 bases. Germline V lookup: CDR1 MGHRA, CDR2 YSYEKL. The junction had 9 bases not matched to a gene; V was cut back by 4 bases and J by 8 bases. The CDR3 loop spans 14 amino acids. CDR3 residues: CASSLLGQGGEAFF. CDR3 in DNA: TGCGCCAGCAGCCTTTTAGGACAGGGAGGGGAAGCTTTCTTT.

The V gene is TRBV5-1, the J gene TRBJ1-1; a weak D match, TRBD1 (5 bases). The CDR3 is 15 residues long. V was pared by 4 bases and J by 0 bases, with 13 bases between. CDR1 and CDR2 (germline): SGHRS, YFSETQ. CDR3 region: CASSPLPGLNTEAFF. CDR3 nucleotide sequence: TGCGCCAGCAGCCCTTTACCAGGGCTGAACACTGAAGCTTTCTTT.

This clone was counted between two and nine times. V is TRBV19 and J is TRBJ1-5, with 9 bases fitting TRBD1. The CDR3 runs 16 residues. The V gene's germline CDR1 is LNHDA and CDR2 SQIVND (reference sequence). The J segment lost 5 bases and the V segment lost 3 bases, leaving 8 bases of the junction unmatched. The CDR3 DNA follows: TGTGCCAGTAGTATCTCCCCAAACAGGGGGCATCAGCCCCAGCATTTT. This translates into CASSISPNRGHQPQHF.

The genes are TRBV7-9 and TRBJ2-2, with TRBD2 identical over 12 bases. This CDR3 has 18 amino acids. Unmatched junction bases numbered 7, after V lost 5 bases and J lost 0 bases. CDR1 and CDR2 from the germline V gene are SEHNR and FQNEAQ (reference sequence). CDR3 bases: TGTGCCAGCAGCCCCCTCACTAGCGGGGGGACGAACACCGGGGAGCTGTTTTTT. Its protein is CASSPLTSGGTNTGELFF.

V usage is TRBV5-4 and J usage is TRBJ2-7; 10 nucleotides agree with TRBD1. After removal of 5 bases from V and 6 bases from J, the junction contained 8 bases not matched to a gene. CDR3 length: 14 amino acids. Germline lookup yields CDR1 SGHNT and CDR2 YYREEE (reference sequence). The CDR3 sequence is CASSSGQGTGEQYF. CDR3 bases: TGTGCCAGCAGTTCGGGACAGGGGACCGGCGAGCAGTACTTC.

The chain is built from TRBV6-2 or TRBV6-3 and TRBJ2-4, with D possibly being TRBD2 (6 bases). The CDR3 is 14 residues long. The V end was cut by 4 bases, the J end by 11 bases, with 18 bases between. Germline CDR1 is MNHEY and CDR2 is SVGEGT. The CDR3 is CASSLLVIGTVQYF. The CDR3 DNA reads as TGTGCCAGCAGTTTACTCGTGATTGGGACTGTTCAGTACTTC.

The rearrangement links TRBV9 to TRBJ2-5; TRBD2 might be the D (7 bases). Germline loops: CDR1 SGDLS, CDR2 YYNGEE. The CDR3 has 16 residues. Deletions cut 4 bases from V and 1 base from J, with 17 bases between. The CDR3 DNA follows: TGTGCCAGCAGCCCCTCGGGAAGGGGGGGCCAAGAGACCCAGTACTTC. Amino acid sequence: CASSPSGRGGQETQYF.

This clone appeared once. The chain employs TRBV5-1 and TRBJ1-2, with no clear D. CDR1 and CDR2 from the germline V gene are SGHRS and YFSETQ. CDR3 length equals 14 residues. With 0 bases removed from V and 2 bases from J, the gap between germline ends came to 8 bases. The CDR3 DNA reads TGCGCCAGCAGCTTGGACCGGTTGAACTATGGCTACACCTTC. Its translation is CASSLDRLNYGYTF.

This clone came up a few times. This chain joins TRBV27 and TRBJ1-2; 7 bases are shared with TRBD1. After removal of 8 bases from V and 5 bases from J, the junction contained 5 bases not matched to a gene. The CDR3 loop spans 12 amino acids. CDR1 and CDR2 from the germline V gene are MNHEY and SMNVEV (reference sequence). The CDR3: CASGTGAYGYTF. CDR3 nucleotide sequence: TGTGCCAGCGGAACAGGGGCGTATGGCTACACCTTC.

The V and J genes are TRBV18 and TRBJ1-1; unclear D gene. The CDR3 extends over 14 amino acids. CDR1 is KGHSH and CDR2 is LQKENI in the germline V gene. Trimming shortened V by 0 bases and J by 4 bases, and 9 bases separated the two germline ends. CDR3 in amino acids: CASSPPRVGTEAFF. In nucleotides, the CDR3 is TGTGCCAGCTCACCACCGCGGGTGGGCACTGAAGCTTTCTTT.

A word on this clone: The same CDR3 can be traced to other DNA sequences in this sample. The V call is TRBV7-2, the J call TRBJ2-1; TRBD2 is a possible D gene (5 bases). The germline V gene encodes CDR1 SGHTA and CDR2 FQGNSA. V was cut by 0 bases and J by 6 bases, with 6 bases left in between. The CDR3 is 13 residues long. In nucleotides, the CDR3 is TGTGCCAGCAGCTTAGCTCGGGGCAATGAGCAGTTCTTC. Amino acid sequence: CASSLARGNEQFF.

CDR3 sequence reads: CASKLAHSSTDTQYF. CDR3 nucleotide sequence: TGTGCCAGTAAACTCGCACACAGTAGCACAGATACGCAGTATTTT. The chain employs TRBV19 and TRBJ2-3; D gene uncertain. V lost 7 bases and J 0 bases, leaving 14 bases between the germline ends. The V gene's germline CDR1 is LNHDA and CDR2 SQIVND (reference sequence). The CDR3 runs to 15 residues.